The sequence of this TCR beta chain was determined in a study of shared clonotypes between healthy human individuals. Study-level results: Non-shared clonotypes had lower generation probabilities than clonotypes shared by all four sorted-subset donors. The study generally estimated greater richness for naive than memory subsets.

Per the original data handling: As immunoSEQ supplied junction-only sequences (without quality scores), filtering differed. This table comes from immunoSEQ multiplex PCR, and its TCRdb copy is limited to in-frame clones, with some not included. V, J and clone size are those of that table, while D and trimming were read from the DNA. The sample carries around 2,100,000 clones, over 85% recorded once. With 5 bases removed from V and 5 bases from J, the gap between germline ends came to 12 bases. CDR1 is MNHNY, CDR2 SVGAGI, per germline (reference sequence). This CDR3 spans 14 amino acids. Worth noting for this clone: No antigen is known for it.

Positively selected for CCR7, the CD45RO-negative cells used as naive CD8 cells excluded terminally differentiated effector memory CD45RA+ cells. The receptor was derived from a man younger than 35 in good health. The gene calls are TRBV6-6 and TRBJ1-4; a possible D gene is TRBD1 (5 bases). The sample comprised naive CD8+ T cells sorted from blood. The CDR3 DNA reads TGTGCCAGCAGTATGCGGGGGGTAAATGAAAAACTGTTTTTT. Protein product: CASSMRGVNEKLFF.